This T cell receptor (beta chain) was recovered during a study of T-cell reconstitution after alpha-beta-depleted transplantation in children. Construction of the TCRbeta library involved unique molecular identifiers. TCRdb itself ran the PCR reads through MiXCR, one entry per CDR3 protein. The table records hundreds of thousands of distinct CDR3 sequences, about 24% of them present only once. Sequenced here: PBMCs, mostly from graft donor cells, sampled 360 days after TCRalphabeta/CD19-depleted stem cell transplant. The TCR was taken from a female patient aged 2-10 years who had a stem cell transplant for congenital amegakaryocytic thrombocytopenia, so the T cells may come from the graft donor.

The CDR3 bases are TGCGCCAGCAGCCTCAGGACAGGTGTAAACATTCAGTACTTC. It encodes CASSLRTGVNIQYF. V gene TRBV4-3 combines with J gene TRBJ2-4, with 7 positions matching TRBD1. Germline assignment: CDR1 LGHNA and CDR2 YSLEER. Trimming at V came to 4 bases and at J to 6 bases, leaving 6 bases not matched to a gene. CDR3 length: 14 residues.